This T cell receptor (beta chain) was captured in a study of beta chain features in type 1 diabetes. Turning to the study itself: Healthy donors resembled patients in age, gender and cell yields. General study points: Among type 1 diabetes patients, VDJ junctions had fewer insertions and more deletions. Within each of all four CD4+ subsets, Type 1 diabetes patients had TCRB CDR3s that were moderately but significantly shorter.

All of the isolated RNA was reverse transcribed, so expressed TCRB transcripts were sequenced. TCRdb's table, derived via immunoSEQ multiplex PCR, lists solely in-frame clones and lacks some. The data contain around 250,000 clones, 14% of them singletons. This clone has only a few counts. The antigen is undetermined. This receptor was taken from a man in his thirties or forties with type 1 diabetes. Material for sequencing was naive CD4+ T cells from blood.

The CDR3 sequence is CASSRETGSNEQYF. CDR3 DNA sequence: TGCGCCAGCAGTCGCGAAACAGGGTCTAACGAGCAGTACTTC. The chain couples TRBV5-1 to TRBJ2-7; D perhaps matches TRBD1 (6 bases). V lost 5 bases, J lost 5 bases, and 17 bases lay in between. Germline V gene data show CDR1 as SGHRS and CDR2 as YFSETQ. This CDR3 region has 14 residues.